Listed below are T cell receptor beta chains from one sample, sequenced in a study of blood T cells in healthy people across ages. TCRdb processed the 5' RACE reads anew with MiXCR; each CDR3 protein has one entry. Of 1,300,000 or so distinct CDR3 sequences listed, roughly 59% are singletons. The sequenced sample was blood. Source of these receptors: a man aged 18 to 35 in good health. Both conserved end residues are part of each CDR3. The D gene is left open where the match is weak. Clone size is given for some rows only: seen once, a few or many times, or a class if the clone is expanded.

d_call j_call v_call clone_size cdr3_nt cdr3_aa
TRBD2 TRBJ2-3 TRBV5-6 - TGTGCCAGCAGCTTGGGGGTAGCGGGGGGACCATACACAGATACGCAGTATTTT CASSLGVAGGPYTDTQYF
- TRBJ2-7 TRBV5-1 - TGCGCCAGCATCGAGAGTCTCGGCTCCTACGAGCAGTACTTC CASIESLGSYEQYF
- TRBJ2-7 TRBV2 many TGTGCCAGCAGTGTGGCACTCCCGCCTTGGGAGCAGTACTTC CASSVALPPWEQYF
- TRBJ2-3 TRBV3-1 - TGTGCCAGCAGGAAAGAGACTCACCTGTATTTT CASRKETHLYF
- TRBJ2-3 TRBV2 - TGTGCCAGCCAAGGCGAAGTCCAGGATACGCAGTATTTT CASQGEVQDTQYF
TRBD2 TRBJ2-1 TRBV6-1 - TGTGCCAGCAAGCGGACTAGCTCCTACAATGAGCAGTTCTTC CASKRTSSYNEQFF
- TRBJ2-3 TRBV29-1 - TGCAGCGTTGTAAGGGATACGCAGTATTTT CSVVRDTQYF
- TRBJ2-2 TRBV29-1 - TGCAGCGCTGCCTCCATGGGAGGCGGCACCGGGGAGCTGTTTTTT CSAASMGGGTGELFF
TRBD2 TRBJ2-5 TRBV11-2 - TGTGCCAGCAGCTTAGTCGTAGCGGGAGGGAAGGAGACCCAGTACTTC CASSLVVAGGKETQYF
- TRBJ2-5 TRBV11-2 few TGTGCCAGCAGCCCTCTCGACGGCCTCCAAGAGACCCAGTACTTC CASSPLDGLQETQYF
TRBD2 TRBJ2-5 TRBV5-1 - TGCGCCAGCAGCTTCGGGACTAAGGAGACCCAGTACTTC CASSFGTKETQYF
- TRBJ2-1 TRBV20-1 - TGCAGTGCTAGATCTGGCGGGGATCCCTACAATGAGCAGTTCTTC CSARSGGDPYNEQFF
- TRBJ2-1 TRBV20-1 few TGCAGTGCTAGAGATCCGGGCTCGAATGAGCAGTTCTTC CSARDPGSNEQFF
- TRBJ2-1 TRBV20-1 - TGCAGTGCTATGGAGTTTGGGGGGGCCCCCTACAATGAGCAGTTCTTC CSAMEFGGAPYNEQFF
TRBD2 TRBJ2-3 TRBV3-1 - TGTGCCAGCAGCCTGGGGGCTAGCGGGAATACGCAGTATTTT CASSLGASGNTQYF
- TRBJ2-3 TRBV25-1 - TGTGCCACAGCACGGGGAGTGGCAGATACGCAGTATTTT CATARGVADTQYF
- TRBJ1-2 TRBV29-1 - TGCAGCGTTGAAGATCAGAAGGCTAACTATGGCTACACCTTC CSVEDQKANYGYTF
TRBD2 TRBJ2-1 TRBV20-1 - TGCAGTGCGTCCGGGGGGTGGGATGAGCAGTTCTTC CSASGGWDEQFF
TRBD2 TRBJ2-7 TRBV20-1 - TGCAGTGCGAAGGCTGGACTAGCGCCTTCCGCCCAGTACTTC CSAKAGLAPSAQYF
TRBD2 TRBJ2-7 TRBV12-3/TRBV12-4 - TGTGCCAGCAGTCCTTTGCGGGAGGGGTCCTACGAGCAGTACTTC CASSPLREGSYEQYF
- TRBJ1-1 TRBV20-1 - TGCAGTGCTAGACAGATATCGAAGAACACTGAAGCTTTCTTT CSARQISKNTEAFF
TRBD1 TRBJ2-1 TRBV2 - TGTGCCAGCAGTGAGACCTTGGGACAGTCCGGATATGAGCAGTTCTTC CASSETLGQSGYEQFF
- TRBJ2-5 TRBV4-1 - TGCGCCAGCAGCCAGACATCACAGACCCAGTACTTC CASSQTSQTQYF
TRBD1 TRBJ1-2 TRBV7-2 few TGTGCCAGCAGCTTGGCCTCGGGACAGCCTCACACTGGCTACACCTTC CASSLASGQPHTGYTF
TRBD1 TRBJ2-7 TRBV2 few TGTGCCAGCAGCATCACGCCCACAGGGGTCGCCGAGCAGTACTTC CASSITPTGVAEQYF
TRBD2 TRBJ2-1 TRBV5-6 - TGTGCCAGCAGCGAAGGGACTACTAATGAGCAGTTCTTC CASSEGTTNEQFF